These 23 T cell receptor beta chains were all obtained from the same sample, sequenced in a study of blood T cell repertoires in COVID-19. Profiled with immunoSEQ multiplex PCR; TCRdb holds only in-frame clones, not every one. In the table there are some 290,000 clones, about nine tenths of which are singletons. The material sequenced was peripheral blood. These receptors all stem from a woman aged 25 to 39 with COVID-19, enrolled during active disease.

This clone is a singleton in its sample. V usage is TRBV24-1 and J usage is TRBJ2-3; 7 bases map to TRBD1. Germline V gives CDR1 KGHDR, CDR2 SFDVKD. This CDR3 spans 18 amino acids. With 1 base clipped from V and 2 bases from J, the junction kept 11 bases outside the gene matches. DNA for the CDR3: TGTGCCACCAGTGATTTCGGTCGCACAGGGGCCTACACAGATACGCAGTATTTT. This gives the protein CATSDFGRTGAYTDTQYF.

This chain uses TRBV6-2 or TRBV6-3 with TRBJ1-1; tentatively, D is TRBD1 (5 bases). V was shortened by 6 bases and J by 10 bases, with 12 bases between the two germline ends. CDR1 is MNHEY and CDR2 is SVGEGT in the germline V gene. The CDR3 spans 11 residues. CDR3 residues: CASSRSGGAFF. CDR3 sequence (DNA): TGTGCCAGCAGCCGTTCCGGGGGAGCTTTCTTT.

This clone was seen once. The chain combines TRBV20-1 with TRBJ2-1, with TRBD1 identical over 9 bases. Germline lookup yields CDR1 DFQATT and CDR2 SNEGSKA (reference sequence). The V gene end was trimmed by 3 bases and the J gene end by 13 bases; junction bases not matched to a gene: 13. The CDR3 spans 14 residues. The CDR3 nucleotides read TGCAGTGCTAGTTCTGGACAGGGGCCCCACACCCAGTTCTTC. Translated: CSASSGQGPHTQFF.

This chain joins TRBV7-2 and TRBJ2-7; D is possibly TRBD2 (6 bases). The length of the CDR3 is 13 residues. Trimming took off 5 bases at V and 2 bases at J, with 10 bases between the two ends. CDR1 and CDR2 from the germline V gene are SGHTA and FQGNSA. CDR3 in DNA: TGTGCCAGCAGCCCGACTAGAGCCTACGAGCAGTACTTC. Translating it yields CASSPTRAYEQYF.

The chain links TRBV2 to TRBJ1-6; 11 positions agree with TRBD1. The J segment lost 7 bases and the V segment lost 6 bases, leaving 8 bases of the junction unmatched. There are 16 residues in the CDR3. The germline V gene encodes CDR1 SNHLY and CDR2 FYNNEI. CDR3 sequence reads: CASRDPGTGGNSPLHF. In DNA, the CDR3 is TGTGCCAGCAGAGACCCCGGGACAGGGGGAAATTCACCCCTCCACTTT.

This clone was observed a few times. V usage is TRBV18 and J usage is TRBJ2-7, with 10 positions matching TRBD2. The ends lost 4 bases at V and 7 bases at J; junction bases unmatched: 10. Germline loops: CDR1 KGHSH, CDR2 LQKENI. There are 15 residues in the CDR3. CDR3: CASSLSPGLAREQYF. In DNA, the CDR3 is TGTGCCAGCTCACTTTCCCCGGGACTAGCGAGAGAGCAGTACTTC.

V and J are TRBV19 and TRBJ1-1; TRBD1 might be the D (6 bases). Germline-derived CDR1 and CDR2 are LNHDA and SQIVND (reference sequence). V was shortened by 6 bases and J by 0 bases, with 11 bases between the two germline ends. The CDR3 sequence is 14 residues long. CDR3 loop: CASSRDIMNTEAFF. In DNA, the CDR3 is TGTGCCAGTAGCCGGGACATCATGAACACTGAAGCTTTCTTT.

CDR3 residues: CASSPSDRGHQPQHF. DNA of the CDR3: TGTGCCAGCAGCCCCTCGGACAGGGGGCACCAGCCCCAGCATTTT. The chain links TRBV9 to TRBJ1-5; 11 nucleotides align to TRBD1. The CDR3 contains 15 residues. J gave up 7 bases and V 4 bases, and 7 bases lay outside the gene matches. Germline V gives CDR1 SGDLS, CDR2 YYNGEE.

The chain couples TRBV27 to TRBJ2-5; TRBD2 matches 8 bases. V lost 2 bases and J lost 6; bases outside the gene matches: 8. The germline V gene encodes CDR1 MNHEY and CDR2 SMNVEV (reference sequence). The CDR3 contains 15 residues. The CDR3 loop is CASSLRVGTRKTQYF. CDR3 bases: TGTGCCAGCAGTTTAAGGGTTGGGACTAGGAAGACCCAGTACTTC.

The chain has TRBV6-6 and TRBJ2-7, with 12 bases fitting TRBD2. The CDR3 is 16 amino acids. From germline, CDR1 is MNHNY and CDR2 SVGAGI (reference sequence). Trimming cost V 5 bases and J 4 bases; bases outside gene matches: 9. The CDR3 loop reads CASSRQRTSGNYEQYF. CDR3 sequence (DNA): TGTGCCAGCAGTCGACAGCGGACTAGCGGGAATTACGAGCAGTACTTC.

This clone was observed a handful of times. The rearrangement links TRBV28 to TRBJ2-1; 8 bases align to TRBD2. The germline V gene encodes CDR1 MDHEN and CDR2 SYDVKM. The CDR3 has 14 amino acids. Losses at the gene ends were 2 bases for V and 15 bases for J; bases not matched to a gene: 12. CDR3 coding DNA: TGTGCCAGCAGTTTACTCGCCCAGCGGGAGAAACCGTTCTTC. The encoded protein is CASSLLAQREKPFF.

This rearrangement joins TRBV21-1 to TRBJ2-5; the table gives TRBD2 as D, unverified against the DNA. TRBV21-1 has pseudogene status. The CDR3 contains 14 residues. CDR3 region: CASSTERPPETQYF. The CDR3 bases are TGTGCCAGCAGCACCGAGAGGCCCCCCGAGACCCAGTACTTC.

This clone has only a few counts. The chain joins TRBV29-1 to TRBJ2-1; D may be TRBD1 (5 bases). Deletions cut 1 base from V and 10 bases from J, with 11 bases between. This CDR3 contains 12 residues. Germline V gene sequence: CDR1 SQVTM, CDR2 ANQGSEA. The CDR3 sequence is CSVEGSKGEQFF. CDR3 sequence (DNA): TGCAGCGTTGAAGGTTCGAAGGGGGAGCAGTTCTTC.

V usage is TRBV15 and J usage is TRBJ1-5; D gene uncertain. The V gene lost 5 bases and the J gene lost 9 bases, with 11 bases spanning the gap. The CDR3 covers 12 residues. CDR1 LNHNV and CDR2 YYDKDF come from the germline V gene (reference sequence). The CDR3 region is CATSQALWPQHF. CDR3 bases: TGTGCCACCAGCCAGGCTCTGTGGCCCCAGCATTTT.

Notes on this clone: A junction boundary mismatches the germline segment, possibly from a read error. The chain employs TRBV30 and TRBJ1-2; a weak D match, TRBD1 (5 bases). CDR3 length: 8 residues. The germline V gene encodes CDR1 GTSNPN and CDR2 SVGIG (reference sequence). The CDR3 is CAWNGHHF. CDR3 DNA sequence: TGTGCCTGGAACGGACACCACTTC.

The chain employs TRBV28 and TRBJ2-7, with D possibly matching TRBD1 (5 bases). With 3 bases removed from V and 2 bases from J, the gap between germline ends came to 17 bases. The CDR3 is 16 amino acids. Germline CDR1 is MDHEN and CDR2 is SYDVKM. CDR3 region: CASSFPRPQGTYEQYF. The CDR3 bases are TGTGCCAGCAGTTTCCCCCGTCCCCAGGGCACCTACGAGCAGTACTTC.

CDR3 in amino acids: CASSGGGEVSSGNTIYF. DNA of the CDR3: TGTGCCAGCAGCGGGGGGGGAGAGGTGTCCTCTGGAAACACCATATATTTT. V is TRBV28 and J is TRBJ1-3; D may be TRBD1 (5 bases). Germline V lookup: CDR1 MDHEN, CDR2 SYDVKM. V lost 6 bases to trimming and J lost 0 bases, with 18 bases between them. This CDR3 spans 17 amino acids.

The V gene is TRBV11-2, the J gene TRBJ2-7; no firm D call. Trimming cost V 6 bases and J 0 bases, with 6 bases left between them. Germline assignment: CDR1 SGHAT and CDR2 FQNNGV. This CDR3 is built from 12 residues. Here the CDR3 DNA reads TGTGCCAGCAGTGACACCTCCTACGAGCAGTACTTC. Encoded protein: CASSDTSYEQYF.

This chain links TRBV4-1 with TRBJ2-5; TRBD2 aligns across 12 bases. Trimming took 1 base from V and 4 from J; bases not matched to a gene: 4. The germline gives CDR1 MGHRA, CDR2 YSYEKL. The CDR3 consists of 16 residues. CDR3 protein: CASSQARLAGAETQYF. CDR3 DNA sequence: TGCGCCAGCAGCCAAGCCCGACTAGCGGGAGCAGAGACCCAGTACTTC.

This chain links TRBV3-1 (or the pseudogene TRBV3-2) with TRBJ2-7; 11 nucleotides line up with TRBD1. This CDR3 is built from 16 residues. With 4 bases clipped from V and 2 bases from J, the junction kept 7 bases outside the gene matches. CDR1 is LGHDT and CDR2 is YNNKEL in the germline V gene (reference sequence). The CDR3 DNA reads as TGTGCCAGCAGCCGCCGGGACAGGGGGAGACCCTACGAGCAGTACTTC. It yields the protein CASSRRDRGRPYEQYF.

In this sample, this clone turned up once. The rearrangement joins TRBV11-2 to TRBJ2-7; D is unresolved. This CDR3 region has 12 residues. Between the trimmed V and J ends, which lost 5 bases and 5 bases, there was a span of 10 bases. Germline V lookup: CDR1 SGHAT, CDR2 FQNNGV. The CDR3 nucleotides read TGTGCCAGCAGCCAGGCCTGGGACGAGCAGTACTTC. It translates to CASSQAWDEQYF.

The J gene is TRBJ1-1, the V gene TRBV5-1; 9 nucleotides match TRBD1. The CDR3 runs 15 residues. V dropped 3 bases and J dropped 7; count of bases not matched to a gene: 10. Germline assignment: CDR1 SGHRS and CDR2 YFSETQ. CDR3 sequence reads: CASSWGQGTWDEAFF. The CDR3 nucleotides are TGCGCCAGCAGCTGGGGACAGGGTACCTGGGATGAAGCTTTCTTT.

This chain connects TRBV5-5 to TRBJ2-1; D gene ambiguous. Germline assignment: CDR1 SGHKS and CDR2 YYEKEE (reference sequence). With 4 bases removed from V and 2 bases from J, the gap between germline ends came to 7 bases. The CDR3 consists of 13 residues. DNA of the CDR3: TGTGCCAGCAGCGTATCCCCCTACAATGAGCAGTTCTTC. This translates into CASSVSPYNEQFF.